This entry lists 18 T cell receptor beta chains sequenced from one sample in a study of regulatory T cells in long-lasting Graves disease. To make TCR beta libraries, researchers used iRepertoire HTBI primers and Arm-PCR of CDR3 regions. TCRdb reprocessed the multiplex PCR reads via MiXCR and lists one record per CDR3 protein. Among fewer than 600,000 distinct CDR3 sequences listed, around a fifth were seen once. Time point of the sample: persistent/refractory GD, antithyroid drugs over 5 years with positive TRAb. From RNA extracted from PBMCs, the TCR library was made. Specimen: peripheral blood mononuclear cells (PBMCs), collected when the disease was refractory, from a patient treated with antithyroid drugs. The receptor source for this set is a female donor with Graves disease.

This clonotype was counted between two and nine times. This chain connects TRBV7-3 to TRBJ1-1; D not certain. The CDR3 consists of 13 residues. The germline V and J ends were trimmed by 5 bases and 3 bases, with 10 bases remaining between them. Germline lookup yields CDR1 SGHTA and CDR2 FQGTGA. CDR3 coding DNA: TGTGCCAGCAGCCTAGGGAGCCACACTGAAGCTTTCTTT. Protein sequence: CASSLGSHTEAFF.

The sample holds a few counts of this clonotype. This rearrangement joins TRBV29-1 to TRBJ2-7, with 8 bases that match TRBD1. V lost 6 bases, J lost 6 bases, and 7 bases stayed unmatched. CDR3 length: 12 amino acids. The germline V gene encodes CDR1 SQVTM and CDR2 ANQGSEA. The CDR3 DNA follows: TGCAGCGTCGATACAGGGGGGCTCGAGCAGTACTTC. It specifies CSVDTGGLEQYF.

This clonotype was observed at least ten times. The rearrangement joins TRBV6-2 or TRBV6-3 to TRBJ1-1; possibly TRBD1 for D (5 bases). Germline lookup yields CDR1 MNHEY and CDR2 SVGEGT. CDR3 length: 16 amino acids. Deletions cut 5 bases from V and 1 base from J, with 17 bases between. CDR3 in amino acids: CASSELSGGSNTEAFF. The CDR3 DNA sequence: TGTGCCAGCAGTGAGCTATCTGGGGGTTCGAACACTGAAGCTTTCTTT.

V and J are TRBV19 and TRBJ1-5; D is uncertain. CDR3 length equals 15 residues. V lost 4 bases and J 0 bases, leaving 10 bases between the germline ends. Germline V lookup: CDR1 LNHDA, CDR2 SQIVND (reference sequence). The CDR3 nucleotides read TGTGCCAGTAGTACAGGACGGAATAGCAATCAGCCCCAGCATTTT. Amino acid sequence: CASSTGRNSNQPQHF.

V gene TRBV7-2 combines with J gene TRBJ1-5; 7 bases agree with TRBD1. The germline gives CDR1 SGHTA, CDR2 FQGNSA. This CDR3 is 15 amino acids long. J gave up 6 bases and V 5 bases, and 10 bases lay outside the gene matches. The CDR3 DNA reads TGTGCCAGCAGCAATAGAGGGGGCATCGGTCAGCCCCAGCATTTT. Translated: CASSNRGGIGQPQHF. Combining the CDR3 with reference TRBV7-2 and TRBJ1-5 gives the whole variable domain GAGVSQSPSNKVTEKGKDVELRCDPISGHTALYWYRQSLGQGLEFLIYFQGNSAPDKSGLPSDRFSAERTGGSVSTLTIQRTQQEDSAVYLCASSNRGGIGQPQHFGDGTRLSIL.

This clonotype was picked up many times. The gene calls are TRBV18 and TRBJ1-4; D call uncertain. The CDR3 runs to 14 residues. From germline, CDR1 is KGHSH and CDR2 LQKENI. The V end was cut by 6 bases, the J end by 4 bases, with 12 bases between. The CDR3 DNA is TGTGCCAGCTCCCCAGGCAGCAATAATGAAAAACTGTTTTTT. It translates to CASSPGSNNEKLFF.

The table lists this clonotype with many counts. This chain connects TRBV2 to TRBJ2-2, with 10 bases fitting TRBD1. The CDR3 sequence is 16 residues long. The germline CDR1 and CDR2 sequences are SNHLY and FYNNEI. V trimming: 1 base; J trimming: 7 bases; junction bases outside the gene matches: 6. CDR3 sequence: CASSEVGTGDNGELFF. The CDR3 bases are TGTGCCAGCAGTGAAGTAGGGACAGGGGATAACGGGGAGCTGTTTTTT. Filled out from reference TRBV2 and TRBJ2-2, the complete variable domain reads EPEVTQTPSHQVTQMGQEVILRCVPISNHLYFYWYRQILGQKVEFLVSFYNNEISEKSEIFDDQFSVERPDGSNFTLKIRSTKLEDSAMYFCASSEVGTGDNGELFFGEGSRLTVL.

This clonotype was counted at least ten times. V is TRBV28 and J is TRBJ1-1, with D uncertain. This CDR3 region has 14 residues. Germline lookup yields CDR1 MDHEN and CDR2 SYDVKM. V shed 2 bases and J shed 1 base, with 8 bases lying between them. The CDR3 nucleotides read TGTGCCAGCAGTTTAATATTGACGAACACTGAAGCTTTCTTT. It is translated as CASSLILTNTEAFF.

This clonotype was seen repeatedly, ten times or more. The chain is built from TRBV25-1 and TRBJ2-7; 9 bases are a match to TRBD1. The trim removed 3 bases at V and 3 bases at J, leaving 6 bases unmatched. The germline V gene has CDR1 MGHDK and CDR2 SYGVNS. There are 15 residues in the CDR3. The CDR3 bases are TGTGCCAGCAGTGACCCGGGACAGGGATTCTACGAGCAGTACTTC. It is translated as CASSDPGQGFYEQYF.

In regard to this clonotype: A read error may account for a junction end that differs from germline. The chain uses TRBV28 and TRBJ2-5, with D hard to call. The CDR3 sequence is 13 residues long. Germline loops: CDR1 MDHEN, CDR2 SYDVKM. DNA for the CDR3: TGTGCCATAAACCTTAGGAACGAAGAGGCCCAGTACTTC. Translating gives CAINLRNEEAQYF.

This clonotype has more than one count but fewer than ten. This chain uses TRBV12-3 or TRBV12-4 with TRBJ2-7, with D tentatively TRBD1 (5 bases). V was cut by 3 bases and J by 0 bases, with 12 bases left in between. This CDR3 contains 15 residues. The CDR3 sequence is CASSLTVLSSYEQYF. The CDR3 DNA reads as TGTGCCAGCAGTTTGACAGTTCTTAGCTCCTACGAGCAGTACTTC.

The chain is built from TRBV19 and TRBJ1-5; possible D gene TRBD1, 6 bases. The CDR3 extends over 14 amino acids. V was trimmed by 10 bases and J by 4 bases, leaving 17 bases between them. Per the germline V gene, CDR1 is LNHDA and CDR2 is SQIVND (reference sequence). CDR3 DNA: TGTGCCACTGCACTTTTAGACAGGAATCAGCCCCAGCATTTT. It encodes CATALLDRNQPQHF.

This chain uses TRBV12-3 or TRBV12-4 with TRBJ1-2, with no clear D. V gave up 6 bases and J gave up 8 bases, with 16 bases separating them. The CDR3 runs 13 residues. The chain's CDR3 is CASSPRGLRGYTF. CDR3 nucleotide sequence: TGTGCCAGCAGCCCCCGGGGATTACGGGGCTACACCTTC.

This clonotype was picked up many times. The rearrangement joins TRBV12-3 or TRBV12-4 to TRBJ1-1; 9 bases map to TRBD1. V dropped 3 bases and J dropped 4; count of bases not matched to a gene: 6. This CDR3 region has 15 residues. The DNA for the CDR3 is TGTGCCAGCAGTTTGGATACAGGGGGCGGCACTGAAGCTTTCTTT. Residues: CASSLDTGGGTEAFF.

V and J are TRBV20-1 and TRBJ2-3; 12 bases are a match to TRBD2. The CDR3 spans 15 residues. V was pared by 3 bases and J by 5 bases, with 6 bases of the junction left unmatched. Germline CDR1 DFQATT, CDR2 SNEGSKA (reference sequence). As DNA, the CDR3 is TGCAGTGCTAGTCCCCTAGCGGGGGGGGGAGATACGCAGTATTTT. This translates into CSASPLAGGGDTQYF.

Concerning this clonotype: This may be a read error: a much more frequent sequence differs by one nucleotide. The chain uses TRBV6-1 and TRBJ2-7; TRBD1 might be the D (7 bases). CDR3 length: 15 amino acids. Germline V CDR1 and CDR2: MNHNS, SASEGT. V was trimmed by 4 bases and J by 3 bases, leaving 16 bases between them. The CDR3 bases are TGTGCCAGCAGTGGACAGGGAGGTGCGATCTACGAGCAGTACTTC. This sequence encodes CASSGQGGAIYEQYF.

With respect to this clonotype: A much larger clonotype is one base distant, so this may be a read error. The chain carries TRBV6-1 and TRBJ1-4, with D uncertain. The V and J ends lost 9 bases and 0 bases respectively, with 14 bases between them. Germline CDR1 MNHNS, CDR2 SASEGT. The CDR3 is 15 amino acids. CDR3: CARPNYRSTNEKLFF. CDR3 in DNA: TGTGCCAGACCGAATTACAGATCAACTAATGAAAAACTGTTTTTT.

In its sample, this clonotype was seen once. The chain recombines TRBV7-3 with TRBJ1-2, with a tentative D call TRBD1 (5 bases). The CDR3 has 13 residues. Trimming cost V 6 bases and J 2 bases, with 10 bases left between them. Germline values: CDR1 SGHTA, CDR2 FQGTGA. The CDR3 region is CASRPGPNYGYTF. The CDR3 coding sequence is TGTGCCAGCAGGCCGGGACCGAACTATGGCTACACCTTC. The full variable domain, rest sourced from reference TRBV7-3 and TRBJ1-2, is GAGVSQTPSNKVTEKGKYVELRCDPISGHTALYWYRQSLGQGPEFLIYFQGTGAADDSGLPNDRFFAVRPEGSVSTLKIQRTERGDSAVYLCASRPGPNYGYTFGSGTRLTVV.